Below, 30 T cell receptor beta chains from the same sample are listed, as sequenced in a study of CXCR3-negative and CXCR3-positive naive CD8 T cells. Each TRB cDNA library was prepared by 5' RACE (with UMI labels). TCRdb re-called the 5' RACE reads and gives one entry per CDR3 protein, without DNA. Here the sample table reports 92,000 or so distinct CDR3 sequences. Sequenced: naive CXCR3- CD8+ T cells from blood. Subset in this sample: CD45RO-CCR7+CD27+CD95- naive CD8+ T cells lacking CXCR3 (TNR3-). These TCRs come from a human donor in good health. Some clones in this sample may be carry-over from other donors' samples.

This chain connects TRBV29-1 to TRBJ2-5; the D gene TCRdb calls, TRBD2, cannot be checked with no DNA. This CDR3 has 15 residues. Germline loops: CDR1 SQVTM, CDR2 ANQGSEA. CDR3 amino acids: CSVAPREEGGETQYF.

The rearrangement joins TRBV20-1 to TRBJ2-1; TCRdb reports TRBD2, a call that lacks DNA to check it against. This CDR3 has 14 amino acids. Germline CDR1 and CDR2: DFQATT and SNEGSKA (reference sequence). CDR3 amino acids: CSARDLAGVNEQFF.

The genes are TRBV20-1 and TRBJ2-3. Germline V CDR1 and CDR2: DFQATT, SNEGSKA (reference sequence). The CDR3 contains 13 residues. The CDR3 region is CSASNLGTDTQYF.

The chain combines TRBV20-1 with TRBJ2-7; TCRdb proposes TRBD2, but this gene call is untestable without DNA. CDR1 is DFQATT, CDR2 SNEGSKA, per germline (reference sequence). CDR3 size: 14 residues. Here the CDR3 reads CSSTTDPTGYEQYF.

The rearrangement joins TRBV7-6 to TRBJ1-6; TCRdb designates TRBD1, a call that cannot be tested without DNA. This CDR3 spans 14 amino acids. Germline CDR1 and CDR2: SGHVS and FNYEAQ. CDR3 residues: CASSLGDNNSPLHF.

The chain joins TRBV20-1 to TRBJ2-7; TCRdb returns TRBD2, unconfirmable since there is no DNA. CDR3 length: 13 amino acids. Germline V CDR1 and CDR2: DFQATT, SNEGSKA (reference sequence). CDR3 in amino acids: CSAPRRLGYEQYF.

The V and J genes are TRBV2 and TRBJ2-1; the D call from TCRdb, TRBD2, cannot be confirmed without DNA. There are 16 residues in the CDR3. Germline V CDR1 and CDR2: SNHLY, FYNNEI. This chain's CDR3 is CASSEWFSGRADEQFF.

The chain is built from TRBV20-1 and TRBJ2-3; with no DNA, the TCRdb D assignment of TRBD2 cannot be verified. The CDR3 has 18 amino acids. CDR1 is DFQATT, CDR2 SNEGSKA, per germline (reference sequence). CDR3 loop: CSATNNASPGASTDTQYF.

This clonotype is deemed large by its frequency. The chain links TRBV29-1 to TRBJ1-1. CDR3 length: 11 amino acids. Germline V gene lookup returns CDR1 SQVTM and CDR2 ANQGSEA. The CDR3 reads CSVEGGTEAFF.

The chain combines TRBV20-1 with TRBJ2-1; TCRdb reports TRBD2, a call that lacks DNA to check it against. In germline, CDR1 is DFQATT, CDR2 SNEGSKA (reference sequence). This CDR3 is built from 15 residues. The CDR3 sequence is CSAPPMGLEVDEQFF.

The J gene is TRBJ2-3, the V gene TRBV4-3; checking the TCRdb D call of TRBD2 is not possible without DNA. The CDR3 sequence is 13 residues long. Germline loops: CDR1 LGHNA, CDR2 YSLEER. The CDR3 loop reads CASSPASTEAQYF.

V usage is TRBV5-1 and J usage is TRBJ2-1. Germline lookup yields CDR1 SGHRS and CDR2 YFSETQ. The CDR3 loop spans 13 amino acids. The CDR3 spells CASSLGTYNEQFF.

This rearrangement joins TRBV28 to TRBJ2-7; the D call from TCRdb, TRBD1, cannot be confirmed without DNA. CDR1 and CDR2 from the germline V gene are MDHEN and SYDVKM. The CDR3 runs to 15 residues. The CDR3 region is CASSLRTGNPYEQYF.

The J gene is TRBJ1-1, the V gene TRBV29-1. The germline V gene has CDR1 SQVTM and CDR2 ANQGSEA. The CDR3 is 12 residues long. CDR3 loop: CSVVGEETEAFF.

This chain joins TRBV19 and TRBJ1-2. This CDR3 has 13 amino acids. CDR1 and CDR2 (germline): LNHDA, SQIVND (reference sequence). CDR3 protein: CASRINLNYGYTF.

This clonotype is medium-sized by frequency. V gene TRBV10-1 combines with J gene TRBJ1-6. Germline values: CDR1 WNHNN, CDR2 SYGVQD (reference sequence). CDR3 length: 15 amino acids. CDR3 region: CASRLRSSYNSPLHF.

The gene calls are TRBV7-9 and TRBJ2-6. The CDR3 is made up of 16 amino acids. Germline assignment: CDR1 SEHNR and CDR2 FQNEAQ (reference sequence). Here the CDR3 reads CASSSTDSSGANVLTF.

CDR3 region: CSVGLVGSYEQYF. The chain links TRBV29-1 to TRBJ2-7; TCRdb calls TRBD2, which cannot be checked without DNA. The CDR3 has 13 amino acids. In germline, CDR1 is SQVTM, CDR2 ANQGSEA.

The chain has TRBV29-1 and TRBJ2-7; TCRdb returns TRBD2, unconfirmable since there is no DNA. CDR3 length: 12 residues. Germline-derived CDR1 and CDR2 are SQVTM and ANQGSEA. This CDR3 reads CSVEEGGREQYF.

This chain joins TRBV29-1 and TRBJ1-1; without DNA, the TCRdb call of TRBD1 cannot be checked. CDR1 SQVTM and CDR2 ANQGSEA come from the germline V gene. This CDR3 spans 15 amino acids. The CDR3 is CSVVGTGGGRTEAFF.

This chain connects TRBV29-1 to TRBJ2-7; absent DNA, TCRdb's TRBD2 call cannot be checked. Germline V CDR1 and CDR2: SQVTM, ANQGSEA. The CDR3 is made up of 14 amino acids. CDR3 region: CSVGTREIAYEQYF.

The CDR3 region is CAISDPDRLITEAFF. This chain joins TRBV10-3 and TRBJ1-1; no DNA is available, so the TRBD1 call from TCRdb remains unchecked. Looked up from germline, CDR1 is ENHRY and CDR2 is SYGVKD. This CDR3 has 15 residues.

This chain links TRBV29-1 with TRBJ1-2; TCRdb indicates TRBD1, and absent DNA this call remains unverified. Per the germline V gene, CDR1 is SQVTM and CDR2 is ANQGSEA. The CDR3 length is 13 residues. CDR3 amino acids: CSVTDTSNYGYTF.

The chain carries TRBV28 and TRBJ1-6; absent DNA, TCRdb's TRBD1 call cannot be checked. From germline, CDR1 is MDHEN and CDR2 SYDVKM. CDR3 length: 17 amino acids. The CDR3 is CASSLFGGQGGISPLHF.

V is TRBV2 and J is TRBJ2-5; TCRdb's D call of TRBD1 is untestable without DNA. The CDR3 contains 13 residues. CDR1 is SNHLY, CDR2 FYNNEI, per germline. CDR3 residues: CASGEAAGTTQYF.

The chain recombines TRBV27 with TRBJ2-7; as DNA is missing, the TRBD2 call by TCRdb cannot be tested. The CDR3 totals 17 residues. Per the germline V gene, CDR1 is MNHEY and CDR2 is SMNVEV (reference sequence). The CDR3 loop is CASSLFPGRDGAYEQYF.

The chain couples TRBV20-1 to TRBJ2-7. Germline values: CDR1 DFQATT, CDR2 SNEGSKA (reference sequence). CDR3 length equals 12 residues. The CDR3 protein is CSANSVLYEQYF.

CDR3 sequence: CASSLRQTSGITDTQYF. The genes are TRBV7-3 and TRBJ2-3; TCRdb calls TRBD2, which cannot be checked without DNA. The CDR3 sequence is 17 residues long. In germline, CDR1 is SGHTA, CDR2 FQGTGA.

This chain joins TRBV20-1 and TRBJ2-7. Germline CDR1 and CDR2: DFQATT and SNEGSKA (reference sequence). CDR3 length: 14 amino acids. CDR3 amino acids: CSARDHAGLDEQYF.

The chain couples TRBV10-3 to TRBJ2-1; the D call of TRBD2 rests on TCRdb alone, since no DNA is present to check it. Germline CDR1 is ENHRY and CDR2 is SYGVKD. The CDR3 is made up of 13 amino acids. The CDR3 is CAISAPGRYEQFF.